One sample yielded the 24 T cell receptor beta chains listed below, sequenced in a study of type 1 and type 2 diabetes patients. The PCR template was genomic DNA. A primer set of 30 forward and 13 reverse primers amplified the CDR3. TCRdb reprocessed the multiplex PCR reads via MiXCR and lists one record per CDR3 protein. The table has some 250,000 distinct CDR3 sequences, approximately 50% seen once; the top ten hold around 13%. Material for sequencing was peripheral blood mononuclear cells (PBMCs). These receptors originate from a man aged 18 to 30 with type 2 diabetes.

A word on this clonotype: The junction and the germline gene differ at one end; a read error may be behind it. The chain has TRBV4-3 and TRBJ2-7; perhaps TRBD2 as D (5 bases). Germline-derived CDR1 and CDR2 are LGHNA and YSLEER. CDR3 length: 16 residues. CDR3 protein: CASGQDNGVSSYEQYF. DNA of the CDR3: TGCGCCAGCGGCCAAGATAACGGGGTTAGCTCCTACGAGCAGTACTTC.

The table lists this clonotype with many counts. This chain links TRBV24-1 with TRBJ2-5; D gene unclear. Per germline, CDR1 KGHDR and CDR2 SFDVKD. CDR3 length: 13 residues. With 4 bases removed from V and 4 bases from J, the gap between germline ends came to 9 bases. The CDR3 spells CATSEGSGETQYF. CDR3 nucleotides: TGTGCCACCAGTGAAGGGTCTGGAGAGACCCAGTACTTC.

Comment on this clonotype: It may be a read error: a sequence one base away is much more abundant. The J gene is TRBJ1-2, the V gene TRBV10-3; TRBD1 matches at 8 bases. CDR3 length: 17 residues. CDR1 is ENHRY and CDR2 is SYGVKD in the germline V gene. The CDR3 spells CGISEGTGDFFEDGYTF. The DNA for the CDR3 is TGTGGCATCAGTGAAGGGACAGGTGATTTTTTTGAGGATGGCTACACCTTC.

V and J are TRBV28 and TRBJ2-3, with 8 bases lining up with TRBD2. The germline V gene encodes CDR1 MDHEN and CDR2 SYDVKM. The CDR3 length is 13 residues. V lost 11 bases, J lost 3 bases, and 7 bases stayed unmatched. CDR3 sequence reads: CAGSGSGTDTQYF. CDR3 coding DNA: TGTGCCGGGAGCGGGAGCGGTACAGATACGCAGTATTTT.

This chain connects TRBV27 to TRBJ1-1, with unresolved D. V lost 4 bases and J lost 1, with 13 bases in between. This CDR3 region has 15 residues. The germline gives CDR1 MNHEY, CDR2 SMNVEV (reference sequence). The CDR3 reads CASSYSVYTNTEAFF. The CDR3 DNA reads TGTGCCAGCAGTTACTCGGTGTACACGAACACTGAAGCTTTCTTT.

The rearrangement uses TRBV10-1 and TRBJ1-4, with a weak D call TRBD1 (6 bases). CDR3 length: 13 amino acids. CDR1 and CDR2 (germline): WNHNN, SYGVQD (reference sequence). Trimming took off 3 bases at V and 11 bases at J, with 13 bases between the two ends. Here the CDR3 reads CASSEQGVEKLFF. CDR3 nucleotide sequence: TGCGCCAGCAGTGAACAGGGCGTCGAGAAACTGTTTTTT.

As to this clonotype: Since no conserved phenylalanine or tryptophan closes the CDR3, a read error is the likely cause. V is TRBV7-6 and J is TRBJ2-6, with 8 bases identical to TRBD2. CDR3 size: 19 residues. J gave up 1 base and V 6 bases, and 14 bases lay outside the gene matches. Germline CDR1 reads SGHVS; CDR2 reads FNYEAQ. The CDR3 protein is CASRKTPGRGGSGANVLTL. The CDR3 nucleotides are TGTGCCAGCAGGAAGACCCCGGGACGGGGGGGATCTGGGGCCAACGTCCTGACTCTC.

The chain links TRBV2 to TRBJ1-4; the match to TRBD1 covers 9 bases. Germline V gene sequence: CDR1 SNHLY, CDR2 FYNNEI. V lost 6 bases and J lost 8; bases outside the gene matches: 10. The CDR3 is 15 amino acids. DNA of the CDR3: TGTGCCAGCAGGGCCCCGGGACAGGGAGGAGAAAAACTGTTTTTT. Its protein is CASRAPGQGGEKLFF.

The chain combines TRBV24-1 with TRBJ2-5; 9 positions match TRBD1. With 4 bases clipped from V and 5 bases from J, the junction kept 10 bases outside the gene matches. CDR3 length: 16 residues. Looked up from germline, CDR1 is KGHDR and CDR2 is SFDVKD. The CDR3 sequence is CATSELGTGQQETQYF. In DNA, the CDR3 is TGTGCCACCAGTGAGCTTGGGACAGGGCAGCAGGAGACCCAGTACTTC.

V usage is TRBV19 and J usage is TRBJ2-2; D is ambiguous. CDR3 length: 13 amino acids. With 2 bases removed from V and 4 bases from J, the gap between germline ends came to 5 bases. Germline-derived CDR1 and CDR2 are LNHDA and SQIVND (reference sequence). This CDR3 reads CASSILGTGELFF. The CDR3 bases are TGTGCCAGTAGTATATTAGGCACCGGGGAGCTGTTTTTT.

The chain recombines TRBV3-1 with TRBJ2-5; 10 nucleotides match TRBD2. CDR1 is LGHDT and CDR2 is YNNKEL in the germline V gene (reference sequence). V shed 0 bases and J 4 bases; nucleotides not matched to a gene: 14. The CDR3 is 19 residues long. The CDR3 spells CASSQDITLGVAGGETQYF. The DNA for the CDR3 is TGTGCCAGCAGCCAAGACATTACCTTGGGGGTAGCGGGAGGAGAGACCCAGTACTTC.

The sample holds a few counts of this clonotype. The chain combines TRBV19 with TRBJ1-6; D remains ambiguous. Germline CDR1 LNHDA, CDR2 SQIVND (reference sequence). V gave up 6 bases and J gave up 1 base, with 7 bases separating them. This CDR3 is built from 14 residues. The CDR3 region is CASSSESYNSPLHF. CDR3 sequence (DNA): TGTGCCAGTAGCTCGGAGTCCTATAATTCACCCCTCCACTTT.

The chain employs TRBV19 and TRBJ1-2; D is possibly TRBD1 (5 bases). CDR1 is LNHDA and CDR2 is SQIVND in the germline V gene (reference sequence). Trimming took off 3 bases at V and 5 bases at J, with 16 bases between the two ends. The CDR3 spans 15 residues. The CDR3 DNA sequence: TGTGCCAGTAGTATCGGGGCAGAGAGTCTTTATGGCTACACCTTC. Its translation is CASSIGAESLYGYTF. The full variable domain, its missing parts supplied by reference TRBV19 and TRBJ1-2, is DGGITQSPKYLFRKEGQNVTLSCEQNLNHDAMYWYRQDPGQGLRLIYYSQIVNDFQKGDIAEGYSVSREKKESFPLTVTSAQKNPTAFYLCASSIGAESLYGYTFGSGTRLTVV.

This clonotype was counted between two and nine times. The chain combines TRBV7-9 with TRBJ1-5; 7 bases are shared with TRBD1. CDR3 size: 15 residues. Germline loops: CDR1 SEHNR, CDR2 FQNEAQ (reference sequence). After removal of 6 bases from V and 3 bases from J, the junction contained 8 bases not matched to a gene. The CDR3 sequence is CASRQRTGDNQPQHF. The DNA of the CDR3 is TGTGCCAGCAGGCAACGAACAGGGGACAATCAGCCCCAGCATTTT.

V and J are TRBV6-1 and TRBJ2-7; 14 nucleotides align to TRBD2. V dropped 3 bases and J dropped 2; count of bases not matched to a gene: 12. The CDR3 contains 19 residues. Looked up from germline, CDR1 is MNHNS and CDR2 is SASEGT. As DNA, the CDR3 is TGTGCCAGCAGTGAGTCCTACGGACTAGCGGGAGGTCTAACCTACGAGCAGTACTTC. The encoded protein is CASSESYGLAGGLTYEQYF.

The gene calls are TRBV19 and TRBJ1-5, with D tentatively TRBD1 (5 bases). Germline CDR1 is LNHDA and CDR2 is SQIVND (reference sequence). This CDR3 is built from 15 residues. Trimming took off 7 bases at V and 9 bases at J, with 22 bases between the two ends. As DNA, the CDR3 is TGTGCCAGTACCACCGGGACGGACGCGCGTCGGCCCCAGCATTTT. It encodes CASTTGTDARRPQHF.

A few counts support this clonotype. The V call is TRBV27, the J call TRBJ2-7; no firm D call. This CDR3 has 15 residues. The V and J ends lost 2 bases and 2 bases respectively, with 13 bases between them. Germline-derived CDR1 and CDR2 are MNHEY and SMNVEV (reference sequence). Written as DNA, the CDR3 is TGTGCCAGCAGTTTAGGTGGTCCGGAAGCCTACGAGCAGTACTTC. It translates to CASSLGGPEAYEQYF.

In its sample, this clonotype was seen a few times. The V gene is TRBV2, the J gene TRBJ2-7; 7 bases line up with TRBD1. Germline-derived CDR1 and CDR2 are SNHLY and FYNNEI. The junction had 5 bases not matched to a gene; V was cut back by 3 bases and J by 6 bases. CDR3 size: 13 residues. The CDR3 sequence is CASSEGQLGEQYF. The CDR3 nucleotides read TGTGCCAGCAGTGAGGGACAGTTAGGCGAGCAGTACTTC.

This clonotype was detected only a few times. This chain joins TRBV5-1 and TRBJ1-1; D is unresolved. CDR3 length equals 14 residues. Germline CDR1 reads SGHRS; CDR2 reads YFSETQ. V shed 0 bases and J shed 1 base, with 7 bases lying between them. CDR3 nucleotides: TGCGCCAGCAGCTTGGACATCAAGAACACTGAAGCTTTCTTT. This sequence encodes CASSLDIKNTEAFF.

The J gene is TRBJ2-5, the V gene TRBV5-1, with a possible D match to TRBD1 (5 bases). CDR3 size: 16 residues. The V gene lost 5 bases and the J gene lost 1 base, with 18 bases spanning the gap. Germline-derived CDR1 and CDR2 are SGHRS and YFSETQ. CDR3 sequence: CASRKAYRTFQETQYF. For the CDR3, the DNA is TGCGCCAGCAGAAAAGCCTACCGGACATTCCAAGAGACCCAGTACTTC.

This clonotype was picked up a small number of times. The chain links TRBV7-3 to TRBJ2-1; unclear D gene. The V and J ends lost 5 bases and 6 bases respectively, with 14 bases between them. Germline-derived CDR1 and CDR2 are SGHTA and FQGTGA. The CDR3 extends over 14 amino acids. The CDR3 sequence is CASSTSPRANEQFF. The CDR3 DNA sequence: TGTGCCAGCAGCACATCTCCTCGGGCCAATGAGCAGTTCTTC.

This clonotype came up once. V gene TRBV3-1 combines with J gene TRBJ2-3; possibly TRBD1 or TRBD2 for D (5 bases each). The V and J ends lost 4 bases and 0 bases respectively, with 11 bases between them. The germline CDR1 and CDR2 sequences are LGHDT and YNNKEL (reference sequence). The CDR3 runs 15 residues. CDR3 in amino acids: CASSLLGESTDTQYF. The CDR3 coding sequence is TGTGCCAGCAGCCTTTTAGGGGAGAGCACAGATACGCAGTATTTT.

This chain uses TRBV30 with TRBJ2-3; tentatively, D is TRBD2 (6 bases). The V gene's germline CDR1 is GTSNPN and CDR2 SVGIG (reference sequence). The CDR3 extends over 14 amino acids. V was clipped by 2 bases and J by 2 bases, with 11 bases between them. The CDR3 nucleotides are TGTGCCTGGAGTTCCGGGACTTCCACAGATACGCAGTATTTT. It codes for CAWSSGTSTDTQYF.

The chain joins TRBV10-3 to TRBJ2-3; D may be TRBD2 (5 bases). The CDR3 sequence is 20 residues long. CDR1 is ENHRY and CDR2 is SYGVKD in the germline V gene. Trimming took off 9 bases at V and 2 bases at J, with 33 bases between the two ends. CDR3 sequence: CAIPDKRGGHSQRPTDTQYF. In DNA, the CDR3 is TGTGCCATACCCGATAAAAGAGGCGGGCACTCACAGAGACCCACAGATACGCAGTATTTT.